This T cell receptor beta chain was observed in a study of T cell responses to AZD1222 COVID-19 vaccine. Study findings and constraints: Seropositivity was recorded at baseline in only a handful of AZD1222 recipients.

This table comes from immunoSEQ multiplex PCR, and its TCRdb copy is limited to in-frame clones, with some not included. Here the sample spans 140,000 or so clones, about 90% being singletons. From germline, CDR1 is SGHTA and CDR2 FQGNSA. This CDR3 is built from 16 residues. V shed 3 bases and J shed 1 base, with 15 bases lying between them. A remark on this clone: The antigen is unknown.

The sequence was collected from an adult in good health. The sequenced sample was peripheral blood, obtained on day 0 of AZD1222 vaccination. The genes are TRBV7-2 and TRBJ1-1, with D hard to call. CDR3 sequence (DNA): TGTGCCAGCAGCTTGGATAATAGAGGGTGGAACACTGAAGCTTTCTTT. Its translation: CASSLDNRGWNTEAFF.